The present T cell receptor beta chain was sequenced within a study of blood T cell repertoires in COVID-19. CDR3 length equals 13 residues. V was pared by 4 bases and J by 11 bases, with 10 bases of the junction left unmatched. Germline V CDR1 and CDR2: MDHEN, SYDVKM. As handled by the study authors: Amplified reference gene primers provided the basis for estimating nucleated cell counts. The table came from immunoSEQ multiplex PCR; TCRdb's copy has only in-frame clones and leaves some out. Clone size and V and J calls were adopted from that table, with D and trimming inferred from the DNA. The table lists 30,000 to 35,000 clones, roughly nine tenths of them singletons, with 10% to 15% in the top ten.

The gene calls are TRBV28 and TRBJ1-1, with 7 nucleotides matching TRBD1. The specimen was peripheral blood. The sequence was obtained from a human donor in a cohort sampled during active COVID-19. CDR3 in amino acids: CASSYYRGSGAFF. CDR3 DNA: TGTGCCAGCAGTTACTACAGGGGCAGTGGGGCTTTCTTT.